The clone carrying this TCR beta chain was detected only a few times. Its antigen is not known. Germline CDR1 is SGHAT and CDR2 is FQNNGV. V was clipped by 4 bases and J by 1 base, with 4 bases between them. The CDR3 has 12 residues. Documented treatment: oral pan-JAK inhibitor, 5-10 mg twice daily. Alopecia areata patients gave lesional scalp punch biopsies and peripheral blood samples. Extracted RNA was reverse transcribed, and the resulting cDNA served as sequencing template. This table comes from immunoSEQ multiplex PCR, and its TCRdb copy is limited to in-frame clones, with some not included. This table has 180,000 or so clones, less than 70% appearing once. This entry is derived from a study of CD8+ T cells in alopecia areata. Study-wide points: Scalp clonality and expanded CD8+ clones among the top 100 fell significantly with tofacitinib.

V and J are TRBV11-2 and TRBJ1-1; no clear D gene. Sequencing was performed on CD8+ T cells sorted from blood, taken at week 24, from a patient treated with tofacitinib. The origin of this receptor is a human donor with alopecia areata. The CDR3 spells CASSYSNTEAFF. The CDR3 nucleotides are TGTGCCAGCAGCTACTCGAACACTGAAGCTTTCTTT.